The T cell receptor (beta chain) under discussion was sequenced for a study of cytomegalovirus exposure and HLA in healthy donors (TCRdb year 2017). Regarding the research as a whole: According to an earlier analysis of 587 of the donors, about 170 million T cells yielded approximately 120 million unique TCR beta sequences and less than 300 Gb of sequence data. An early release covering about 600 HLA-typed donors comprised 300 to 350 gigabases of sequencing data and approximately 85 million unique TCR sequences. Of the roughly 400 genotyped donors, approximately 83% fell in the genetic ancestry cluster associated with self-reported Caucasian donors. The study aimed to test whether signatures of past pathogen exposure could be identified by cataloging public T cell receptors. The study profiled the T cell repertoires of 550 to 700 subjects by immunosequencing and related them to cytomegalovirus serostatus. In addition to the first cohort of about 650 subjects, a separate validation cohort of about 120 different subjects was used. High-throughput TCR immunosequencing, statistical association of individual TCRs with disease status, and machine learning were combined to predict cytomegalovirus infection status. In a later analysis, previously published TCR beta repertoires from 666 donors were re-analyzed and high-resolution HLA genotyping was added so that TCR occurrence patterns could be studied. Rather than using new phenotypic data, the later analysis identified candidate immune exposures from TCR beta sequences and from how often those sequences occurred across donors. An earlier analysis of around 580 of the donors used high-throughput TCR beta sequencing to judge whether each TCR beta V gene segment behaved as functional or pseudogenic. Donor age, sex, ethnicity and CMV serostatus were compiled alongside the repertoire data. A later genetic analysis used genome-wide SNP genotypes for about 60% of the roughly 700 donors, treating that subset as a discovery cohort. All discovery cohort repertoires had been generated on a single sequencing platform. HLA typing included class I and class II loci at four-digit resolution. The number of donors typed differed by locus, with 629-630 for A, B, C, DRB1 and DQB1, approximately 500 for DQA1, about 610 for DPA1, and some 440 for DPB1. Several DR-DQ haplotypes were handled as single units for association and clustering, since linkage in the cohort was strong. Among around 400 genotyped donors of the cohort, an average of about 240,000 unique TCR beta nucleotide sequences were sequenced per donor, around 18% of them non-productive. Points the paper makes about the study in general: Some IMGT-functional V segments, including TRBV6-2 and TRBV6-3, could not be told apart with the 87-base-pair reads, so those segments were excluded. In a later analysis, 16,951 TCR beta sequences were associated with specific HLA alleles at a false discovery rate of 0.05. A few of the identified cytomegalovirus-associated TCR beta chains were confirmed in vitro to be specific for cytomegalovirus antigens. When HLA alleles, especially DR and DQ, strongly co-occurred, TCR associations were difficult to assign to individual alleles. An association between a missense DCLRE1C variant and V-gene and J-gene trimming of TCR beta chains was found in a later genetic analysis and replicated in an independent cohort. Most TCR sequences were observed very rarely across donors, whereas some public TCRs were present in many individuals. The classifier was reported to diagnose cytomegalovirus status with high specificity and sensitivity in both the original and validation cohorts. Linkage disequilibrium might explain the correlated functional status among segregating V segments, but an unknown experimental factor could not be ruled out. A further reported finding was that TCR beta sequences accurately predicted the HLA-A and HLA-B alleles for most subjects in the first cohort. A later genetic analysis reported fewer N-insertions in productive TCRs among donors in an Asian-associated ancestry cluster than the roughly 670-donor mean. Broadly in line with IMGT annotations, most TCR beta V segments showed up in productive rearrangements about 90% or about 30% of the time in an earlier analysis of under 700 of the donors. A group of highly shared sequence variants was considered likely to be a technical artifact of the sequencing pipeline. A later analysis found that most CMV-associated TCR beta chains appeared HLA-restricted, with HLA associations seemingly driven largely by CMV exposure. Because some donors lacked HLA typing at each locus, the association tests relied only on the typed subset. Because counts were too low, some 17 rarely observed V segments, including chromosome 9 orphons, were left out of the earlier analysis of approximately 500 of the donors. The authors suggested that the approach could potentially be generalized to other disease states and immunological phenotypes. The study listed 150 to 200 TCR beta chains as associated with cytomegalovirus. For the cohort, immune exposure information was limited to CMV serostatus. A later analysis found that TCR association rates varied across HLA loci, with DRB1 alleles showing the most associated TCRs and HLA-C alleles the fewest. In a later analysis, HLA-associated TCR beta chains showed more clonal expansion and lower generation probabilities than non-associated chains that were equally common. This cohort had only TCR beta chains sequenced, and the lack of alpha or paired-chain data limited which features could be detected. Presence/absence analyses assumed roughly uniform sequencing depth across donors, an assumption that may not hold. A later analysis reported that several top co-occurrence clusters appeared linked to parvovirus B19, influenza, CMV and Epstein-Barr virus.

The CDR3 numbers 13 residues from cysteine through phenylalanine. The DNA shown is the 39-base CDR3, in frame from base 1. From the germline V gene (reference sequence), CDR1 is MNHEY and CDR2 is SMNVEV. V lost 3 bases and J lost 5 bases; the stretch between them is 10 bases long. The library was generated by the immunoSEQ multiplex PCR assay. A mixture of 60 forward primers for TCR Vbeta segments and 13 reverse primers for TCR Jbeta segments was used in the multiplex PCR. The CDR3 region of rearranged TCR beta genes was amplified from genomic DNA with a multiplex PCR assay. On the Illumina HiSeq System, the amplified TCR beta libraries were sequenced as 87-base-pair reads. The authors processed their data as follows. A later analysis tallied 80 million to 95 million unique TCR beta chains across the 610 or so repertoires, and about 10 million of those chains were shared by two or more donors. Raw reads were error-corrected and collapsed into unique sequences by a nearest-neighbor algorithm in which closely related sequences were merged to remove PCR and sequencing errors. V, D and J gene segments were assigned by aligning CDR3 sequences to IMGT reference sequences. For a sequence to be retained, a match of at least six nucleotides to both a V gene segment and a J gene segment was required. Rearrangements were classified as productive when the CDR3 lacked stop codons and remained in frame with V and J, and all other rearrangements were classified as non-productive. CDR3 was defined according to IMGT convention as the region running from the second conserved V-encoded cysteine to the conserved J-encoded phenylalanine. In an earlier analysis of roughly 580 of the donors, sequences lacking an unambiguous match to a single V gene segment were excluded. In an earlier analysis of almost 600 of the donors, a V segment was called functional when productive rearrangements were above 56.7%, and segregating when the standard deviation between donors exceeded 5%. To diagnose cytomegalovirus status from the catalog of TCR beta chain sequences, a statistical classification framework was built. In a later analysis, V and J genes were assigned by comparing TCR nucleotide sequences against IMGT/GENE-DB human TR gene sequences. In a later analysis, CDR3 sequences and most-parsimonious VDJ recombination scenarios were assigned using the TCRdist pipeline. A later analysis defined each TCR beta chain by its CDR3 amino acid sequence plus V-gene family, and excluded reads lacking a unique V-gene family. As a way to deal with suspected cross-contamination and a sequencing artifact, a later analysis dropped 500 to 700 nucleotide sequences that were highly shared and had low generation probability. For each public chain, a later analysis derived a clonal expansion index from normalized ranks of inferred template counts within each repertoire. A later analysis computed generation probabilities with a VDJ recombination model fitted to out-of-frame rearrangements, and checked the results against IGoR. In a later analysis, TCR-TCR, TCR-HLA and TCR-CMV co-occurrence was scored with hypergeometric tests, and a repertoire-size bias correction was applied to TCR pairs. In a later analysis, false discovery rates were estimated by permuting HLA or CMV assignments 20 times. In a later analysis, co-occurring TCRs were grouped using DBSCAN, with TCRdist sequence similarity added in when clustering inside HLA-allele-positive subsets. Co-occurrence clustering excluded repertoires with fewer than 30,000 or more than 120,000 public chains, plus five with anomalous nucleotide sharing. Drawn from immuneACCESS, this table holds only the in-frame rearrangements with V and J called that TCRdb kept. Clones are partly lost; checked studies trace under half to an unresolved V gene and leave the rest unexplained. From that table come the V and J calls and clone size; the DNA was used to work out D and trimming. The sample table shows about 190,000 clones, and under 85% are seen once. Of the sample, around 1.6% falls within the top ten clones.

The cohort consisted of 650 to 700 healthy bone marrow donors. All cohort members were sampled while nominally healthy, although unrecorded immune exposures were likely present. The donor tested CMV seronegative, placing the donor among the 350 or so seronegative members of the cohort. A peripheral blood sample was collected from each donor, and TCR beta sequencing was performed on peripheral blood mononuclear cells. Genomic DNA was extracted from the blood cell samples with the Qiagen DNeasy Blood Extraction Kit. As for this clone: The antigen this receptor binds is unknown. Per-nucleotide qualities are absent, and no much larger clonotype sits a single base away.

This chain is built from TRBV27 and TRBJ1-1; TRBD1 is a weak D gene call, 6 bases matching. Material for sequencing was PBMCs. This sequence was found in a woman aged 18-30 years in good health and CMV-seronegative. The encoded CDR3 is CASSFQGRTEAFF. The DNA sequence is as follows: TGTGCCAGCAGTTTTCAGGGGAGAACTGAAGCTTTCTTT.